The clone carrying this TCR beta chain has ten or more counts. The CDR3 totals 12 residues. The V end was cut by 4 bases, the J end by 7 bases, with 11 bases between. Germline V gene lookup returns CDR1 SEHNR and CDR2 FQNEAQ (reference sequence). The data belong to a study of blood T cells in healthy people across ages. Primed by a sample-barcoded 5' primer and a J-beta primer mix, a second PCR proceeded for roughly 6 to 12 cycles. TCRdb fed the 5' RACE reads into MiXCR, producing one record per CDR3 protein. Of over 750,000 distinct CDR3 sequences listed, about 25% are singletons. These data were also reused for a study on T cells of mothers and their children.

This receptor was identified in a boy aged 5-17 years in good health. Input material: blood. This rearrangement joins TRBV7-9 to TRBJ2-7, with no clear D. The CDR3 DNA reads TGTGCCAGCAGCTCGTTCGTCGGAGAGCAGTACTTC. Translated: CASSSFVGEQYF.